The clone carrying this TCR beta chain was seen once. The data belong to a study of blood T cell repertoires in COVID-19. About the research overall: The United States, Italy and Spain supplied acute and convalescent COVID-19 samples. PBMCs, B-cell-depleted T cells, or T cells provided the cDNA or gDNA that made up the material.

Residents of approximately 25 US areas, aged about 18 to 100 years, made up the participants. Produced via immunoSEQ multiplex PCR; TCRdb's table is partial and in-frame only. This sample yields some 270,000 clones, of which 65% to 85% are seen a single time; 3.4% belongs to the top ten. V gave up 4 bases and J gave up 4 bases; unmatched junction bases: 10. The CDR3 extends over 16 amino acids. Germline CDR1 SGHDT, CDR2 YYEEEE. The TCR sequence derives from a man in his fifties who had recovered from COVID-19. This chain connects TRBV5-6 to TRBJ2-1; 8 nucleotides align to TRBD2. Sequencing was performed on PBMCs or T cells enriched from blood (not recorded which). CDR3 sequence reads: CASSRLTAGEYNEQFF. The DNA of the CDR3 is TGTGCCAGCAGCCGATTAACAGCGGGGGAGTACAATGAGCAGTTCTTC.